This TCR beta chain was retrieved from a study of shared clonotypes between healthy human individuals. Study observations and caveats: Generally, estimated richness proved larger in naive subsets than it did in memory subsets. Limited genetic and exposure-history diversity came from having few donors.

Sequencing used immunoSEQ multiplex PCR; TCRdb keeps in-frame clones, though not all of them. The sample lists about 2.1 million clones, 93% occurring once. Per the germline V gene, CDR1 is MNHEY and CDR2 is SMNVEV (reference sequence). This CDR3 contains 14 residues. V lost 2 bases and J lost 6, with 14 bases in between. Concerning this clone itself: Its antigen is undetermined.

Selected positively for CCR7 and CD45RO-negative, naive CD8 cells excluded terminally differentiated effector memory CD45RA+ cells. Donors comprised healthy HIV-negative adults lacking recent acute infections or vaccinations. V and J are TRBV27 and TRBJ2-7; D may be TRBD1 (6 bases). The TCR originated in a man aged 18 to 35 in good health. Some clones in this sample may be carry-over from other donors' samples. The specimen was naive CD8+ T cells from PBMCs. The CDR3 sequence: CASSLTTGSREQYF. As DNA, the CDR3 is TGTGCCAGCAGTTTAACTACAGGGAGTCGCGAGCAGTACTTC.